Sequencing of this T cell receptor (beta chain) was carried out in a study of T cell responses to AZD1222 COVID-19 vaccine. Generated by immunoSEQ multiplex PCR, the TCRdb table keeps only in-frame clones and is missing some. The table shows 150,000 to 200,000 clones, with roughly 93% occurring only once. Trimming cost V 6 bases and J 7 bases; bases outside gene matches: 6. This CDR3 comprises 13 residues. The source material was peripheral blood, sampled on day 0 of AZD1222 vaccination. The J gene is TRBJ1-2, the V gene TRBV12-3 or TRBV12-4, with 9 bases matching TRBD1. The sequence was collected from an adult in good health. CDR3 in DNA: TGTGCCAGCAGCTCTACAGGGGGCGTTGGCTACACCTTC. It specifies CASSSTGGVGYTF.